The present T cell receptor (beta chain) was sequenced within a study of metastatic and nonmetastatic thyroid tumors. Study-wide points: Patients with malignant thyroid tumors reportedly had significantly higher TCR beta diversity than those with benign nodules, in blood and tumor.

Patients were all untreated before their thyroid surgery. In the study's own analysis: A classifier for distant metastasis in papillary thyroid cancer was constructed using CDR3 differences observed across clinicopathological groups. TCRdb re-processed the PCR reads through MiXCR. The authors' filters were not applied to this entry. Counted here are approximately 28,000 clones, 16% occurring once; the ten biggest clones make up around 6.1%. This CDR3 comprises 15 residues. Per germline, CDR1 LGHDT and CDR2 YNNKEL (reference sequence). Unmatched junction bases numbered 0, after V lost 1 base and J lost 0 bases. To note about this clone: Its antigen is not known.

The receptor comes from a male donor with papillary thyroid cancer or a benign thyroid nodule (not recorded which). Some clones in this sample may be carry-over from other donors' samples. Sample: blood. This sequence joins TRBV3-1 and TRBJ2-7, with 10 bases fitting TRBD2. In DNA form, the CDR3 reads TGTGCCAGCAGCCAAGGACTAGCGGGCTCCTACGAGCAGTACTTC. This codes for CASSQGLAGSYEQYF.